This T cell receptor (beta chain) was obtained from a study of CXCR3-negative and CXCR3-positive naive CD8 T cells. Study summary: The libraries yielded 130 million or so TRB reads, about 1.5 +/- 0.3 million each.

The study made its TRB cDNA libraries by 5' RACE, adding UMI labels. TCRdb reprocessed the 5' RACE reads, with one entry per CDR3 protein and no DNA. There are 70,000 to 95,000 distinct CDR3 sequences in the sample, with approximately 1.5% held by the top ten. Germline lookup yields CDR1 SGHVS and CDR2 FNYEAQ. The length of the CDR3 is 15 residues. This TCR was recovered from a human donor in good health. Some clones in this sample may be carry-over from other donors' samples. The sample taken for sequencing was naive CXCR3- CD8+ T cells from blood. Subset: CD45RO-CCR7+CD27+CD95- naive CD8+ T cells lacking CXCR3 (TNR3-). The rearrangement joins TRBV7-6 to TRBJ2-3; TCRdb's D gene call, TRBD1, goes unchecked for lack of DNA. Here the CDR3 reads CASSPHRDITDTQYF.